This TCR beta chain stems from a study of tumor-infiltrating lymphocytes in glioblastoma multiforme. TCRB libraries came from RNA via three nested multiplex PCR rounds. TCRdb recomputed calls from the multiplex PCR reads with MiXCR, one row per CDR3 protein. In the table there are 9,000 or so distinct CDR3 sequences, 74% of which are singletons. The CDR3 has 20 residues. Germline V gives CDR1 SGHAT, CDR2 FQNNGV. As to this clonotype: A read error may produce the germline difference seen at one junction end.

The sample consisted of brain tumor tissue. This sequence originates from a male donor with glioblastoma. The chain joins TRBV11-2 to TRBJ2-2; 7 positions match TRBD2. The CDR3 protein is CASTPSFGQGLAVNTRELSF. DNA of the CDR3: TGTGCCAGCACTCCCTCATTCGGCCAAGGGCTAGCGGTAAACACCAGGGAGCTGTCTTTT. Drawing the rest from reference TRBV11-2 and TRBJ2-2, the complete variable domain is EAGVAQSPRYKIIEKRQSVAFWCNPISGHATLYWYQQILGQGPKLLIQFQNNGVVDDSQLPKDRFSAERLKGVDSTLKIQPAKLEDSAVYLCASTPSFGQGLAVNTRELSFGEGSRLTVL.